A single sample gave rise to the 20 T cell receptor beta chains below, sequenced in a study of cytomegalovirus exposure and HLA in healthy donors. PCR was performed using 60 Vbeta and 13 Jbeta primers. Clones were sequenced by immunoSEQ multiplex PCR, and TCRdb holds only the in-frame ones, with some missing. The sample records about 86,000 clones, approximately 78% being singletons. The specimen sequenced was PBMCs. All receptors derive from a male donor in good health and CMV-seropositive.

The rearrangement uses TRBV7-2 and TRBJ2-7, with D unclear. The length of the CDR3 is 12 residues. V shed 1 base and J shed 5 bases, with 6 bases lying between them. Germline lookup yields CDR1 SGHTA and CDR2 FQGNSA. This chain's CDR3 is CASSLVAHEQYF. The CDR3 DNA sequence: TGTGCCAGCAGCTTAGTGGCTCACGAGCAGTACTTC.

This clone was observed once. The CDR3 sequence: CASSWTGSHEQYF. The CDR3 coding sequence is TGTGCCAGCAGCTGGACAGGGTCCCACGAGCAGTACTTC. V and J are TRBV7-3 and TRBJ2-7; 8 bases map to TRBD1. This CDR3 is built from 13 residues. V shed 4 bases and J 5 bases; nucleotides not matched to a gene: 4. Germline V gives CDR1 SGHTA, CDR2 FQGTGA.

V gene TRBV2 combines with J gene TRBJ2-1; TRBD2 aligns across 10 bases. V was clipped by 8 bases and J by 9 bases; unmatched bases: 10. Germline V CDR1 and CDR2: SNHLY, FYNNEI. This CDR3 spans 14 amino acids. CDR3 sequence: CASQSRTSGVEQFF. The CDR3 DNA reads TGTGCCAGCCAAAGTCGTACTAGCGGGGTTGAGCAGTTCTTC. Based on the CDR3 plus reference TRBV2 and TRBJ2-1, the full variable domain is EPEVTQTPSHQVTQMGQEVILRCVPISNHLYFYWYRQILGQKVEFLVSFYNNEISEKSEIFDDQFSVERPDGSNFTLKIRSTKLEDSAMYFCASQSRTSGVEQFFGPGTRLTVL.

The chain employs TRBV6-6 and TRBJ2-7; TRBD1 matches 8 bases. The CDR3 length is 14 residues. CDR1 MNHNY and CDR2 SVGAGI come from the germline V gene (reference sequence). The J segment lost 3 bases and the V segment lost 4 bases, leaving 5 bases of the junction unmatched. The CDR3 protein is CASSLWTGIYEQYF. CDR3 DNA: TGTGCCAGCAGTTTGTGGACAGGGATCTACGAGCAGTACTTC.

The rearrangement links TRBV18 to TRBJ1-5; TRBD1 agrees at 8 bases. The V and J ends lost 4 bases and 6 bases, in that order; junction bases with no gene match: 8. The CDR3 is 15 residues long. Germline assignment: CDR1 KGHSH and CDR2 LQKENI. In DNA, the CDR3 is TGTGCCAGCTCACAGTCGACAGGGGAGGTTCAGCCCCAGCATTTT. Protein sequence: CASSQSTGEVQPQHF.

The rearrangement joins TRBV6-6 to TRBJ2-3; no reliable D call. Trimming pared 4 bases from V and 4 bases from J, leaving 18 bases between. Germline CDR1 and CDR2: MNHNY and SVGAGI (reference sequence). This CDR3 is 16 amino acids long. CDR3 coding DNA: TGTGCCAGCAGTTCCTCGGGCCCACATATGGCAGATACGCAGTATTTT. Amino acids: CASSSSGPHMADTQYF.

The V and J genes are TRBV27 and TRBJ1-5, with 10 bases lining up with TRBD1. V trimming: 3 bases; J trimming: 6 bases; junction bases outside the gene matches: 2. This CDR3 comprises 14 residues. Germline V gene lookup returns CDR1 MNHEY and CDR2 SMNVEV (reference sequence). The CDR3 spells CASSLGQGSQPQHF. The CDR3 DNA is TGTGCCAGCAGTTTGGGACAGGGGAGTCAGCCCCAGCATTTT.

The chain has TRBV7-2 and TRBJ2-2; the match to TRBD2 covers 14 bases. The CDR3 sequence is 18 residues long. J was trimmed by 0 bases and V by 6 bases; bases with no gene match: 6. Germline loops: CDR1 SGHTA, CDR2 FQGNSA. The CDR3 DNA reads TGTGCCAGCAGACAGACTAGCGGGAGGGGCCCGAACACCGGGGAGCTGTTTTTT. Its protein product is CASRQTSGRGPNTGELFF.

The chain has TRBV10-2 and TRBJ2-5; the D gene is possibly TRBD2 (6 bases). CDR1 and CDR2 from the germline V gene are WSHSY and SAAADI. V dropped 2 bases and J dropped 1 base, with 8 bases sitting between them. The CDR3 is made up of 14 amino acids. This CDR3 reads CASSEGLPQETQYF. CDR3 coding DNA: TGCGCCAGCAGTGAGGGACTACCCCAAGAGACCCAGTACTTC.

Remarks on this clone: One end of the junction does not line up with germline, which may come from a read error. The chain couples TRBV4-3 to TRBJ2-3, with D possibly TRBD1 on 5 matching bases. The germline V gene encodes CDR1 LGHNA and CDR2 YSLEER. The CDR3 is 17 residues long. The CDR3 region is CGSSQDKGPVFADTQYF. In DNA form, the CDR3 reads TGCGGCAGCAGCCAAGATAAGGGGCCGGTATTTGCAGATACGCAGTATTTT.

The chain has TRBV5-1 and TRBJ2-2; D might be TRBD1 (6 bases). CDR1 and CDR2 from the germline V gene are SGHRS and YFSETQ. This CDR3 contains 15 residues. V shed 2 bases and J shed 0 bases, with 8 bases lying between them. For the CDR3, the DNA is TGCGCCAGCAGCTTTGGACAGACGAACACCGGGGAGCTGTTTTTT. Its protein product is CASSFGQTNTGELFF.

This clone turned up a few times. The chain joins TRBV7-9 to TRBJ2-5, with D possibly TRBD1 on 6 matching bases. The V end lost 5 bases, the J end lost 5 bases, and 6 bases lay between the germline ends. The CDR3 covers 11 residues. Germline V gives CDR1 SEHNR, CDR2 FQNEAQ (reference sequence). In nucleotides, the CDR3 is TGTGCCAGCAGCCAGGGGGAGACCCAGTACTTC. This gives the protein CASSQGETQYF.

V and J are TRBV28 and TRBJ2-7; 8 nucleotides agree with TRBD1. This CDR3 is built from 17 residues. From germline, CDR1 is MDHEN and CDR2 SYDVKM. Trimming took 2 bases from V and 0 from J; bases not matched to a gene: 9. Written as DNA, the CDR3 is TGTGCCAGCAGTTTACTCCTCGGGACAGGAGGCTCCTACGAGCAGTACTTC. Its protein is CASSLLLGTGGSYEQYF.

CDR3 region: CASSLNRPSGSMEQYF. CDR3 sequence (DNA): TGTGCCAGCAGCTTAAACCGGCCTAGCGGGAGTATGGAGCAGTACTTC. The chain recombines TRBV7-9 with TRBJ2-7, with TRBD2 matching 10 bases. This CDR3 contains 16 residues. The V segment lost 2 bases and the J segment 7 bases; nucleotides outside the gene matches: 11. The germline V gene encodes CDR1 SEHNR and CDR2 FQNEAQ (reference sequence).

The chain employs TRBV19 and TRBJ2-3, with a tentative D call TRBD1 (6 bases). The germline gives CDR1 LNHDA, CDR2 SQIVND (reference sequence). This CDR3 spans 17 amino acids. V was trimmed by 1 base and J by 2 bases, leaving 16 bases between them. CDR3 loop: CASSIGFRGPDTDTQYF. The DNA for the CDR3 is TGTGCCAGTAGTATAGGTTTCAGGGGACCAGACACAGATACGCAGTATTTT. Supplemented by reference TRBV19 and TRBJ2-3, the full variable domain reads DGGITQSPKYLFRKEGQNVTLSCEQNLNHDAMYWYRQDPGQGLRLIYYSQIVNDFQKGDIAEGYSVSREKKESFPLTVTSAQKNPTAFYLCASSIGFRGPDTDTQYFGPGTRLTVL.

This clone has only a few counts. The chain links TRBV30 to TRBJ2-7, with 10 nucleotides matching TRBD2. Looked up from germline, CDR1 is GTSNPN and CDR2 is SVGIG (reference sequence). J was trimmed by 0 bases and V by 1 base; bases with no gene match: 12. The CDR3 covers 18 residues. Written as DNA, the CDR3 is TGTGCCTGGAGTGCCCCGACGACTAGCGGGTATCCCTCCTACGAGCAGTACTTC. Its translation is CAWSAPTTSGYPSYEQYF.

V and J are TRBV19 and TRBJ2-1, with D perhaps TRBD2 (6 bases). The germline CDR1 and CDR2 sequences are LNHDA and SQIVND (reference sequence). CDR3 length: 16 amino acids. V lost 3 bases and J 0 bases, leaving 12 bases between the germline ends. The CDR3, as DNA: TGTGCCAGTAGTATTCGACTAGGTAGCTCCTACAATGAGCAGTTCTTC. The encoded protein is CASSIRLGSSYNEQFF. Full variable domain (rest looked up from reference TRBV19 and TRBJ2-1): DGGITQSPKYLFRKEGQNVTLSCEQNLNHDAMYWYRQDPGQGLRLIYYSQIVNDFQKGDIAEGYSVSREKKESFPLTVTSAQKNPTAFYLCASSIRLGSSYNEQFFGPGTRLTVL.

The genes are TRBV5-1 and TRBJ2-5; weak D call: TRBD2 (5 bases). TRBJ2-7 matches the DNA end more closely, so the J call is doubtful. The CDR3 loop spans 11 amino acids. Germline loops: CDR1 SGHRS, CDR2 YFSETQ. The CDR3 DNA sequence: TGCGCCAGCAGCCGGGACTACGAGCAGTACTTC. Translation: CASSRDYEQYF.

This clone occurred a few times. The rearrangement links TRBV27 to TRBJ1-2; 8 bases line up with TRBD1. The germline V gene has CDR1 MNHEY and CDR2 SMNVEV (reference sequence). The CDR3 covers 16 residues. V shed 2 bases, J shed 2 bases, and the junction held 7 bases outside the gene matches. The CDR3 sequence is CASSLTGTGTNYGYTF. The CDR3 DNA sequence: TGTGCCAGCAGTTTAACAGGGACAGGTACCAACTATGGCTACACCTTC.

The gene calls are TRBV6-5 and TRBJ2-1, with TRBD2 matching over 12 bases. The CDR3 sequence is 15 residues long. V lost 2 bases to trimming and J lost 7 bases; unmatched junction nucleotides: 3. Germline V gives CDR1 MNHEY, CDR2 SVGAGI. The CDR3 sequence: CASSYRGTSGNEQFF. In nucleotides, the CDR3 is TGTGCCAGCAGTTACAGGGGGACTAGCGGGAATGAGCAGTTCTTC.